The source of this TCR beta chain is a study of shared clonotypes between healthy human individuals. Overall study findings and caveats: Apart from blood, nothing was sampled; tissue repertoires likely differ.

A word on this clone: Its antigen is undetermined.

Generated by immunoSEQ multiplex PCR, the TCRdb table keeps only in-frame clones and is missing some. The data contain 2 million to 2.5 million clones, around 93% of them singletons. The specimen was naive CD4+ T cells from PBMCs. Subset given: CD45RA+ positively selected. This sequence originates from a man aged 18 to 35 in good health. Some clones in this sample may be carry-over from other donors' samples.

CDR3 loop: CASSPFGLADLYEQYF. CDR3 DNA: TGTGCCAGCAGCCCTTTTGGTCTAGCGGACCTCTACGAGCAGTACTTC. The rearrangement joins TRBV5-6 to TRBJ2-5; the match to TRBD2 covers 7 bases. The end of the DNA aligns better with TRBJ2-7, so the J call may be wrong. This CDR3 spans 16 amino acids. CDR1 SGHDT and CDR2 YYEEEE come from the germline V gene.